The rows below give T cell receptor beta chains drawn from one sample of a study of post-analysis software for immune sequencing data. MiXCR was run by TCRdb on the PCR reads, yielding one entry per CDR3 protein. This table has about 820,000 distinct CDR3 sequences, under 70% appearing once. The sample taken for sequencing was blood. These receptors were collected from a girl between 10 and 17 years old with multiple sclerosis. The CDR3 runs from the conserved cysteine through the conserved F or W. The order of the fields is D gene, J gene, V gene, clone size, CDR3 DNA, CDR3 protein. A D gene is named only where the DNA matches it firmly. Rows may omit the clone size; those that give it use once, few, many or a size class.

D: TRBD1
J: TRBJ2-7
V: TRBV20-1
size: NA
DNA: TGCAGTGCAAACCGCGCGGACAGGGGGCCCGACGAGCAGTACTTC
CDR3: CSANRADRGPDEQYF

D: NA
J: TRBJ2-7
V: TRBV6-5
size: NA
DNA: TGTGGCAGCACGGGGCAGCCCCTATACGAGCAGTACTTC
CDR3: CGSTGQPLYEQYF

D: NA
J: TRBJ2-7
V: TRBV20-1
size: few
DNA: TGCAGTGCTAGTGGTGGGGCCGCAAGAGGAGAGCAGTACTTC
CDR3: CSASGGAARGEQYF

D: TRBD1
J: TRBJ1-5
V: TRBV15
size: few
DNA: TGTGCCACCAGTAATAGACAGGGGATGAGGAATCAGCCCCAGCATTTT
CDR3: CATSNRQGMRNQPQHF

D: NA
J: TRBJ1-6
V: TRBV6-6
size: NA
DNA: TGTGCCAGCACCCAACTCGGGGGCGGATCACCCCTCCACTTT
CDR3: CASTQLGGGSPLHF

D: TRBD1
J: TRBJ2-4
V: TRBV5-1
size: NA
DNA: TGCGCCAGCAGCCTTCATTCCGGGACAGGGCTAGAGCAGTACTTC
CDR3: CASSLHSGTGLEQYF

D: NA
J: TRBJ2-5
V: TRBV10-3
size: few
DNA: TGTGCCATCAAACGCAGGGTAGAAGAGACCCAGTACTTC
CDR3: CAIKRRVEETQYF

D: NA
J: TRBJ2-3
V: TRBV7-2
size: NA
DNA: TGTGCCAGCAGCCAGTGGACTAGCACAGATACGCAGTATTTT
CDR3: CASSQWTSTDTQYF

D: NA
J: TRBJ1-5
V: TRBV12-3/TRBV12-4
size: NA
DNA: TGTGCCAGCAGTTTGGGACTAGCCAATCAGCCCCAGCATTTT
CDR3: CASSLGLANQPQHF

D: TRBD1
J: TRBJ1-2
V: TRBV27
size: once
DNA: TGTGCCAGCAGTGAGGACAGGGCGGCGAGCGGCTACACCTTC
CDR3: CASSEDRAASGYTF

D: NA
J: TRBJ2-7
V: TRBV29-1
size: NA
DNA: TGCAGCGTTGAAGACGGGGGCCTCTACGAGCAGTACTTC
CDR3: CSVEDGGLYEQYF

D: TRBD2
J: TRBJ2-3
V: TRBV7-2
size: NA
DNA: TGTGCCAGCAGCCTTCAGCGGGGGCCCCCAGATACGCAGTATTTT
CDR3: CASSLQRGPPDTQYF

D: TRBD1
J: TRBJ2-7
V: TRBV5-1
size: NA
DNA: TGCGCCAGCACCGGACAGGGCTCCCACGAGCAGTACTTC
CDR3: CASTGQGSHEQYF

D: TRBD1
J: TRBJ2-3
V: TRBV29-1
size: few
DNA: TGCAGCGCTGACAGGGAAAGCACAGATACGCAGTATTTT
CDR3: CSADRESTDTQYF

D: NA
J: TRBJ1-1
V: TRBV27
size: NA
DNA: TGTGCCAGCAGGGACGGGCGGAGCACTGAAGCTTTCTTT
CDR3: CASRDGRSTEAFF

D: NA
J: TRBJ2-2
V: TRBV5-1
size: NA
DNA: TGCGCCAGCAGGGGCGGGGCGCTGAACACCGGGGAGCTGTTTTTT
CDR3: CASRGGALNTGELFF

D: NA
J: TRBJ1-5
V: TRBV27
size: once
DNA: TGTGCCAGCAGTAACCGGGGGCCGAATAGCAATCAGCCCCAGCATTTT
CDR3: CASSNRGPNSNQPQHF

D: NA
J: TRBJ2-3
V: TRBV2
size: NA
DNA: TGTGCCAGCTCACCACCAGATACGCAGTATTTT
CDR3: CASSPPDTQYF

D: NA
J: TRBJ2-1
V: TRBV6-5
size: few
DNA: TGTGCCAGCAGGAGGCTCAGCGGAGACTACAATGAGCAGTTCTTC
CDR3: CASRRLSGDYNEQFF

D: NA
J: TRBJ2-4
V: TRBV15
size: few
DNA: TGTGCCACCAGCAGTAGGGGGGGGGGCAAAAACATTCAGTACTTC
CDR3: CATSSRGGGKNIQYF

D: NA
J: TRBJ2-7
V: TRBV25-1
size: NA
DNA: TGTGCCGGGGCCAGGTCAAGTAACCTTTACGAGCAGTACTTC
CDR3: CAGARSSNLYEQYF

D: NA
J: TRBJ2-4
V: TRBV9
size: NA
DNA: TGTGCCAGCAGCGTAGAGAGGACACCATTGACCAAAAACATTCAGTACTTC
CDR3: CASSVERTPLTKNIQYF

D: NA
J: TRBJ2-3
V: TRBV12-5
size: NA
DNA: TGTGCTAGTGGTCCCACAGGGAGACGGGGGAAGGATACGCAGTATTTT
CDR3: CASGPTGRRGKDTQYF

D: TRBD1
J: TRBJ1-1
V: TRBV29-1
size: NA
DNA: TGCAGCGTTTTGGGACAGGGGGGGAGCACTGAAGCTTTCTTT
CDR3: CSVLGQGGSTEAFF

D: TRBD1
J: TRBJ1-2
V: TRBV5-4
size: NA
DNA: TGTGCCAGCACCTGGGGACAGGGCCTTTATGGCTACACCTTC
CDR3: CASTWGQGLYGYTF

D: TRBD1
J: TRBJ2-7
V: TRBV7-8
size: NA
DNA: TGTGCCAGCAGCCGTCATCTTCTCAACCCCGGCACACCTCACCAGGGGGCCGAGCAGTACTTC
CDR3: CASSRHLLNPGTPHQGAEQYF

D: TRBD2
J: TRBJ2-3
V: TRBV28
size: once
DNA: TGTGCCAGCAGCCGATTGATAGCGGGCCTTAGCACAGATACGCAGTATTTT
CDR3: CASSRLIAGLSTDTQYF

D: NA
J: TRBJ2-1
V: TRBV12-3/TRBV12-4
size: NA
DNA: TGTGCCAGCAGGAGCGCGGGCAGGGAGCAGTTCTTC
CDR3: CASRSAGREQFF

D: NA
J: TRBJ1-2
V: TRBV12-3/TRBV12-4
size: NA
DNA: TGTGCCAGCAGTTTCCCGGTCAATTCGGGCTATGGCTACACCTTC
CDR3: CASSFPVNSGYGYTF

D: NA
J: TRBJ2-7
V: TRBV4-1
size: few
DNA: TGCGCCAGCAGCCAAGGAGACAGAGCATACGAGCAGTACTTC
CDR3: CASSQGDRAYEQYF

D: NA
J: TRBJ1-2
V: TRBV7-9
size: NA
DNA: TGTGCCAGCAGCCGATTCGCAGGGTCTATAGACAATGGCTACACCTTC
CDR3: CASSRFAGSIDNGYTF

D: TRBD2
J: TRBJ2-4
V: TRBV7-6
size: NA
DNA: TGTGCCAGCAGCGAGCGGGGGTTGGGCATTCAGTACTTC
CDR3: CASSERGLGIQYF

D: TRBD1
J: TRBJ2-5
V: TRBV10-3
size: NA
DNA: TGTGCCATCAAATCTGGGACAGGGGAACAAGAGACCCAGTACTTC
CDR3: CAIKSGTGEQETQYF

D: TRBD1
J: TRBJ1-1
V: TRBV12-5
size: NA
DNA: TGTGCTAGTGGCTACGGGACAGCGAACACTGAAGCTTTCTTT
CDR3: CASGYGTANTEAFF

D: NA
J: TRBJ2-6
V: TRBV15
size: few
DNA: TGTGCCACCAGAGGAGGGCTGGACTCTGGGGCCAACGTCCTGACTTTC
CDR3: CATRGGLDSGANVLTF

D: TRBD1
J: TRBJ1-2
V: TRBV9
size: few
DNA: TGTGCCAGCAGCCCGCGCGCGGACAGGGAAGGCTACACCTTC
CDR3: CASSPRADREGYTF

D: TRBD2
J: TRBJ2-5
V: TRBV7-2
size: few
DNA: TGTGCCAGCAGCTGGCGTAGTAGCGGGCAAGAGACCCAGTACTTC
CDR3: CASSWRSSGQETQYF

D: TRBD1
J: TRBJ2-3
V: TRBV28
size: NA
DNA: TGTGCCAGCAGCCGGGACAGGGGGCGCCTGGGCGGGACGCAGTATTTT
CDR3: CASSRDRGRLGGTQYF

D: NA
J: TRBJ2-6
V: TRBV7-6
size: once
DNA: TGTGCCAGCAGCTTAGAGGGGAGTTTCTCTGGGGCCAACGTCCTGACTTTC
CDR3: CASSLEGSFSGANVLTF

D: TRBD2
J: TRBJ2-2
V: TRBV20-1
size: NA
DNA: TGCAGTGCTAGACCGAGCGGGGCTACGAACACCGGGGAGCTGTTTTTT
CDR3: CSARPSGATNTGELFF

D: NA
J: TRBJ1-4
V: TRBV3-1
size: once
DNA: TGTGCCAGCAGCCATTTACCTGAGGGGAGTGGAAAACTGTTTTTT
CDR3: CASSHLPEGSGKLFF

D: NA
J: TRBJ2-7
V: TRBV7-6
size: NA
DNA: TGTGCCAGCAGCGAAGGGGGGGGGACCTACGAGCAGTACTTC
CDR3: CASSEGGGTYEQYF

D: NA
J: TRBJ2-3
V: TRBV5-1
size: few
DNA: TGCGCCAGCAGCTTGGTGGACTACGGGGGCACAGATACGCAGTATTTT
CDR3: CASSLVDYGGTDTQYF